Listed here are 5 T cell receptor beta chains from one sample, sequenced in a study of post-analysis software for immune sequencing data. Study-level findings and limits: Among several TRBV segments more frequent in patients than controls were TRBV5-6, TRBV5-1 and TRBV20-1.

For these TCRs, the target antigens are not known. cDNA libraries for TCR beta contained unique molecular identifiers. TCRdb reprocessed the PCR reads via MiXCR and lists one record per CDR3 protein. The repertoire holds about 770,000 distinct CDR3 sequences, with roughly 50% as singletons. Sequencing was done on a sample of blood. The source of these receptors is a girl under 18 with multiple sclerosis.

A few counts support this clonotype. This chain joins TRBV5-1 and TRBJ1-5, with TRBD1 matching over 7 bases. Germline CDR1 SGHRS, CDR2 YFSETQ. This CDR3 region has 15 residues. V trimming: 0 bases; J trimming: 6 bases; junction bases outside the gene matches: 6. As DNA, the CDR3 is TGCGCCAGCAGCTTGGGGACGGCAGGGGGTCAGCCCCAGCATTTT. Amino acids: CASSLGTAGGQPQHF.

The rearrangement joins TRBV12-3 or TRBV12-4 to TRBJ2-1; possible D gene TRBD2, 5 bases. The CDR3 has 16 residues. Trimming left V 7 bases short and J 0 bases short, with 16 bases between. CDR3 DNA sequence: TGTGCCAGCACCTACTCAGACTACAGCTCCTACAATGAGCAGTTCTTC. The encoded protein is CASTYSDYSSYNEQFF.

The chain is built from TRBV3-1 and TRBJ2-1; D gene uncertain. CDR3 length equals 16 residues. Germline V gene data show CDR1 as LGHDT and CDR2 as YNNKEL (reference sequence). Trimming cost V 1 base and J 3 bases, with 13 bases left between them. CDR3 bases: TGTGCCAGCAGCCAAGGTCATCGAGCGCACTACAATGAGCAGTTCTTC. Protein sequence: CASSQGHRAHYNEQFF.

The chain has TRBV27 and TRBJ1-2, with D perhaps TRBD1 (6 bases). CDR1 is MNHEY and CDR2 is SMNVEV in the germline V gene (reference sequence). Trimming removed 5 bases at V and 2 bases at J, with 12 bases between. The CDR3 runs 14 residues. The chain's CDR3 is CASSPGGRNYGYTF. For the CDR3, the DNA is TGTGCCAGCAGTCCCGGGGGCAGAAACTATGGCTACACCTTC.

The rearrangement uses TRBV28 and TRBJ2-1; 8 bases line up with TRBD1. CDR3 size: 14 residues. Germline assignment: CDR1 MDHEN and CDR2 SYDVKM. Trimming at V came to 6 bases and at J to 7 bases, leaving 8 bases not matched to a gene. The CDR3 DNA follows: TGTGCCAGCAGCCCTGACAGGGGTTGGAATGAGCAGTTCTTC. It yields the protein CASSPDRGWNEQFF. Full variable domain (outside the CDR3, taken from reference TRBV28 and TRBJ2-1): DVKVTQSSRYLVKRTGEKVFLECVQDMDHENMFWYRQDPGLGLRLIYFSYDVKMKEKGDIPEGYSVSREKKERFSLILESASTNQTSMYLCASSPDRGWNEQFFGPGTRLTVL.